This TCR beta chain appears in the sequencing data of a study of T-cell reconstitution after alpha-beta-depleted transplantation in children. V shed 2 bases and J shed 3 bases, with 20 bases lying between them. The CDR3 totals 17 residues. The TCRbeta library was prepared with unique molecular identifiers. In TCRdb, the PCR reads were re-called with MiXCR into one record per CDR3 protein. The table includes hundreds of thousands of distinct CDR3 sequences, 9.9% detected once. This clonotype has just a few counts. The source was PBMCs from the stem cell graft donor, collected from the stem cell graft. The receptor was isolated from a human donor who donated a stem cell graft to a child with SCID. This chain joins TRBV12-3 or TRBV12-4 and TRBJ2-7, with D possibly TRBD2 on 5 matching bases. CDR3: CASSLTSVGGTFYEQYF. DNA for the CDR3: TGTGCCAGCAGTTTAACGTCGGTCGGAGGAACCTTCTACGAGCAGTACTTC.